This is a list of T cell receptor beta chains from one sample in a study of control samples from healthy donors and cancer patients. Here immunoSEQ multiplex PCR was the method, and the copy in TCRdb shows in-frame clones only, minus some. The sample gives some 150,000 clones, about 94% of which show up once; around 15% is in the top ten. The sample comprised PBMCs. Source of these receptors: a man in his 60s with colorectal cancer. CDR3s include the opening cysteine and the closing phenylalanine or tryptophan. The D gene is left open where the match is weak. Size is stated for part of the rows, as once, few or many counts, or as a class when the clone is expanded.

size: -
V: TRBV25-1
J: TRBJ1-5
D: -
DNA: TGTGCCAGCAGTGATGGCCGGCAGCCCCAGCATTTT
CDR3: CASSDGRQPQHF

size: -
V: TRBV4-3
J: TRBJ2-3
D: TRBD2
DNA: TGCGCCAGCAGCCTACTGGGGACTAGCTTCACAGATACGCAGTATTTT
CDR3: CASSLLGTSFTDTQYF

size: -
V: TRBV5-4
J: TRBJ2-7
D: -
DNA: TGTGCCAGCAGTCGAGCCGACAGGTACGAGCAGTACTTC
CDR3: CASSRADRYEQYF

size: -
V: TRBV10-1
J: TRBJ2-1
D: -
DNA: TGCGCCAGCAGTGATGCCCTAGTTGGGGGAGGCAATGAGCAGTTCTTC
CDR3: CASSDALVGGGNEQFF

size: -
V: TRBV19
J: TRBJ2-1
D: -
DNA: TGTGCCAGTAGTAACCTTGAGACCATGCCTGAGTTCTTC
CDR3: CASSNLETMPEFF

size: -
V: TRBV5-1
J: TRBJ2-7
D: TRBD1
DNA: TGCGCCAGCAGCTTGGCGGGACAGGGTTTCAACGAGCAGTACTTC
CDR3: CASSLAGQGFNEQYF

size: -
V: TRBV6-2/TRBV6-3
J: TRBJ2-7
D: TRBD2
DNA: TGTGCCAGCAGCCCCCATAGACTAGCTTACGAGCAGTACTTC
CDR3: CASSPHRLAYEQYF

size: -
V: TRBV19
J: TRBJ1-5
D: TRBD1
DNA: TGTGCCAGTTCGGACAGGGTAGGCAATCAGCCCCAGCATTTT
CDR3: CASSDRVGNQPQHF

size: -
V: TRBV5-1
J: TRBJ1-4
D: TRBD1
DNA: TGCGCCAGCAGCCCAACAGGGGGTGATGAAAAACTGTTTTTT
CDR3: CASSPTGGDEKLFF

size: -
V: TRBV12-5
J: TRBJ2-3
D: TRBD2
DNA: TGTGCTAGTGGTTTGGGTGGCGGGGGTTCAGATACGCAGTATTTT
CDR3: CASGLGGGGSDTQYF

size: -
V: TRBV11-3
J: TRBJ2-1
D: -
DNA: TGTGCCAGCAGCCGTGACCTCGGTGAGCAGTTCTTC
CDR3: CASSRDLGEQFF

size: -
V: TRBV23-1
J: TRBJ1-1
D: -
DNA: TGCGCCAGGAGACAGGCTGAAGCTTTCTTT
CDR3: CARRQAEAFF

size: -
V: TRBV28
J: TRBJ1-6
D: TRBD1
DNA: TGTGCCAGCGGCCGGACAGGGGCTAATAATTCACCCCTCCACTTT
CDR3: CASGRTGANNSPLHF

size: -
V: TRBV19
J: TRBJ2-1
D: TRBD1
DNA: TGTGCCAGTAGTACCGGGACAGGGCTGGTCGATGAGCAGTTCTTC
CDR3: CASSTGTGLVDEQFF

size: -
V: TRBV6-1
J: TRBJ1-1
D: -
DNA: TGTGCCAGCAGTGAAAACCCCGACACTGAAGCTTTCTTT
CDR3: CASSENPDTEAFF

size: -
V: TRBV4-2
J: TRBJ1-2
D: TRBD1
DNA: TGTGCCAGCAGCCAAGAGAGGGGACAGGGCCGAAGCTATGGCTACACCTTC
CDR3: CASSQERGQGRSYGYTF

size: -
V: TRBV27
J: TRBJ1-5
D: -
DNA: TGTGCCAGCAGTTTAACGGTTACTCAACAGCCCCAGCATTTT
CDR3: CASSLTVTQQPQHF

size: -
V: TRBV12-3/TRBV12-4
J: TRBJ1-1
D: -
DNA: TGTGCCAGCACCAGACAGATGAACACTGAAGCTTTCTTT
CDR3: CASTRQMNTEAFF

size: -
V: TRBV7-9
J: TRBJ1-5
D: -
DNA: TGTGCCAGCAGCTTAGGGGGCGGAGGCAATCAGCCCCAGCATTTT
CDR3: CASSLGGGGNQPQHF

size: -
V: TRBV6-5
J: TRBJ1-1
D: TRBD1
DNA: TGTGCCAGCAGCGGACAGGGGTTGGACACTGAAGCTTTCTTT
CDR3: CASSGQGLDTEAFF

size: few
V: TRBV9
J: TRBJ1-6
D: TRBD1
DNA: TGTGCCAGCAGCCCTTCGGCCTGGGACAGGACTTCACCCCTCCACTTT
CDR3: CASSPSAWDRTSPLHF

size: -
V: TRBV9
J: TRBJ1-1
D: -
DNA: TGTGCCAGCAGCGTGAGGCAGGGTTACATGAACACTGAAGCTTTCTTT
CDR3: CASSVRQGYMNTEAFF

size: -
V: TRBV4-3
J: TRBJ1-1
D: -
DNA: TGCGCCAGCAGCCAAGAAGGCGGGGTGACGAACACTGAAGCTTTCTTT
CDR3: CASSQEGGVTNTEAFF

size: -
V: TRBV7-2
J: TRBJ1-2
D: TRBD1
DNA: TGTGCCAGCAGCGCCGGACAGGGGAACTATGGCTACACCTTC
CDR3: CASSAGQGNYGYTF

size: -
V: TRBV21-1
J: TRBJ1-1
D: -
DNA: TGTGCCAGCATGTCCCTCAGGACCCCGAACACTGAAGCTTTCTTT
CDR3: CASMSLRTPNTEAFF

size: once
V: TRBV5-6
J: TRBJ2-6
D: TRBD1
DNA: TGTGCCAGCAGCTTATTGGACAGGGGGTTCTCTGGGGCCAACGTCCTGACTTTC
CDR3: CASSLLDRGFSGANVLTF

size: -
V: TRBV5-1
J: TRBJ1-2
D: -
DNA: TGCGCCAGCAGCATACCAGGGGATGGCTACACCTTC
CDR3: CASSIPGDGYTF